This TCR beta chain was retrieved from a study of human T cells and chemical hapten exposure. Findings and limits, study-wide: While controls formed fewer of them, expanded TCRs formed significantly more large CDR3 similarity clusters. Donors in the study had alopecia, meaning their immune response may differ from healthy people's.

Trimming shortened V by 5 bases and J by 2 bases, and 15 bases separated the two germline ends. The CDR3 has 15 residues. CDR1 and CDR2 (germline): SGHTA, FQGNSA. The time point: pre-sensitization, week 0. Treatment denoted: therapeutic diphenylcyclopropenone sensitization with weekly scalp DPC. Blood draws came first, before each patch test. The library put unique molecular identifiers onto individual cDNA molecules. TCRdb re-analysed the RACE reads in MiXCR, keeping a single row per CDR3 protein. The sample consists of 180,000 or so distinct CDR3 sequences, nearly 30% of them appearing once. This clonotype was counted only a few times. Antigen unknown.

This material consisted of whole blood, taken in connection with sensitization to the hapten diphenylcyclopropenone (DPC). The chain recombines TRBV7-2 with TRBJ2-5; D possibly corresponds to TRBD2 (5 bases). The sequence derives from a woman in her 30s with alopecia areata. Some clones in this sample may be carry-over from other donors' samples. The CDR3 protein is CASSPPRALQETQYF. The DNA for the CDR3 is TGTGCCAGCAGCCCTCCGCGGGCGCTGCAAGAGACCCAGTACTTC.